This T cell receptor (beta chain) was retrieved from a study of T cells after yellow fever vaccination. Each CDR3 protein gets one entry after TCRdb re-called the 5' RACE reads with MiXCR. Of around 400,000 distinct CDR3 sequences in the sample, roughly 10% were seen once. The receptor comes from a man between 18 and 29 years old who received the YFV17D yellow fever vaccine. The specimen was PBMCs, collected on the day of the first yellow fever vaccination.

CDR3 nucleotide sequence: TGTGCCAGCAGGCCTAGAGAAGATAGCACAGATACGCAGTATTTT. This translates into CASRPREDSTDTQYF. The chain employs TRBV6-1 and TRBJ2-3; D is ambiguous. Germline V CDR1 and CDR2: MNHNS, SASEGT. The ends were cut back, 6 bases at V and 0 bases at J, with 13 bases in the middle. The CDR3 runs to 15 residues.